This record concerns one T cell receptor beta chain sequence. This record belongs to a study of shared clonotypes between healthy human individuals. This CDR3 has 10 amino acids. The V end lost 6 bases, the J end lost 14 bases, and 8 bases lay between the germline ends. CDR1 is MGHDK, CDR2 SYGVNS, per germline. Genomic DNA from each subset was divided evenly over several immunoSEQ plates. The repertoire was sequenced with immunoSEQ multiplex PCR; TCRdb's copy has only in-frame clones and lacks some. Of about 490,000 clones detected, 76% appear once; the ten largest clones hold approximately 13%. Sequencing was done on a sample of PBMCs. This sequence joins TRBV25-1 and TRBJ1-6; unclear D gene. The clonotype comes from a woman aged 40-49 years in good health. Some clones in this sample may be carry-over from other donors' samples. The CDR3 protein is CASRGPTLHF. The CDR3 DNA reads TGTGCCAGCAGAGGGCCCACCCTCCACTTT.